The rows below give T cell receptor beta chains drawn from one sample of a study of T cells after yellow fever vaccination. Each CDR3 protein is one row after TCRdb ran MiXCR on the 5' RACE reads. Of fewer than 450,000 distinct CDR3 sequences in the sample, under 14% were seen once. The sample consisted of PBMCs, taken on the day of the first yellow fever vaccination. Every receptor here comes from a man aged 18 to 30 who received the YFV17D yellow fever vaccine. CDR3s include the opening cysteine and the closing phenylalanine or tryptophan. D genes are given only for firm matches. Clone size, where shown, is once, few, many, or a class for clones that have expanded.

CDR3: CASSLGSVRNSPLHF
DNA: TGTGCCAGCAGCTTAGGCAGCGTGAGAAATTCACCCCTCCACTTT
V: TRBV11-2
J: TRBJ1-6
length: 15
size: -
D: -

CDR3: CASRPPTSGGYNEQFF
DNA: TGTGCCAGCAGACCTCCGACTAGCGGGGGATACAATGAGCAGTTCTTC
V: TRBV12-3/TRBV12-4
J: TRBJ2-1
length: 16
size: many
D: TRBD2

CDR3: CATSDWGTEQETQYF
DNA: TGTGCCACCAGTGATTGGGGGACAGAACAAGAGACCCAGTACTTC
V: TRBV24-1
J: TRBJ2-5
length: 15
size: -
D: TRBD1

CDR3: CASSAQGSTDTQYF
DNA: TGTGCCAGCAGCGCCCAAGGGAGCACAGATACGCAGTATTTT
V: TRBV9
J: TRBJ2-3
length: 14
size: few
D: -

CDR3: CASSLAGGFVTGELFF
DNA: TGTGCCAGCAGCTTGGCTGGCGGGTTTGTCACCGGGGAGCTGTTTTTT
V: TRBV5-6
J: TRBJ2-2
length: 16
size: -
D: -

CDR3: CASSLSGKGNQPQHF
DNA: TGTGCCAGCAGCCTATCCGGGAAGGGCAATCAGCCCCAGCATTTT
V: TRBV28
J: TRBJ1-5
length: 15
size: -
D: -

CDR3: CASSYDPGLSYEQYF
DNA: TGTGCCAGCAGTTACGACCCGGGACTCTCCTACGAGCAGTACTTC
V: TRBV6-5
J: TRBJ2-7
length: 15
size: few
D: -

CDR3: CSVEPLGTTDTQYF
DNA: TGCAGCGTTGAACCGTTGGGGACTACAGATACGCAGTATTTT
V: TRBV29-1
J: TRBJ2-3
length: 14
size: -
D: -

CDR3: CASRDRPLYGGYTF
DNA: TGTGCCAGCAGGGACAGGCCCCTCTATGGGGGCTACACCTTC
V: TRBV2
J: TRBJ1-2
length: 14
size: -
D: TRBD1

CDR3: CASSSKRTGMEGYTF
DNA: TGTGCCAGCAGCTCGAAGAGGACAGGGATGGAGGGCTACACCTTC
V: TRBV7-9
J: TRBJ1-2
length: 15
size: -
D: TRBD1

CDR3: CSAREAPGPEQFF
DNA: TGCAGTGCTAGAGAAGCTCCCGGGCCTGAGCAGTTCTTC
V: TRBV20-1
J: TRBJ2-1
length: 13
size: few
D: -

CDR3: CASSQSDNQPQHF
DNA: TGCGCCAGCAGCCAATCCGACAATCAGCCCCAGCATTTT
V: TRBV4-1
J: TRBJ1-5
length: 13
size: few
D: -